This T cell receptor beta chain comes out of a study of T cells in women clearing cervical HPV infection. Study-level information: Blood came at first lesion visit for cases, post-clearance for controls.

TCRdb's copy holds only in-frame clones and misses some; the assay was immunoSEQ multiplex PCR. The sample's table shows about 46,000 clones. Notes on this clone: From the germline J gene comes the end of the CDR3, since the read stops 3 residues before it.

CDR3 size: 14 residues. Germline V lookup: CDR1 PRHDT, CDR2 FYEKMQ (reference sequence). The ends were cut back, 0 bases at V and 7 bases at J, with 12 bases in the middle. This TCR was sampled from a woman aged 18 to 75 with a cervical HPV16 infection that either progressed to CIN3+ or cleared (not recorded which). The rearrangement uses TRBV13 and TRBJ1-2; no clear D gene. Material: blood buffy coat. Partial CDR3 DNA: TGTGCCAGCAGCTTAGGAGAAGGGTTAAGTGGC. Encoded protein: CASSLGEGLSG. The CDR3 in full is CASSLGEGLSGYTF. Filled out from reference TRBV13 and TRBJ1-2, the complete variable domain reads AAGVIQSPRHLIKEKRETATLKCYPIPRHDTVYWYQQGPGQDPQFLISFYEKMQSDKGSIPDRFSAQQFSDYHSELNMSSLELGDSALYFCASSLGEGLSGYTFGSGTRLTVV.